This T cell receptor (beta chain) was recorded in a study of chemoradiotherapy in HPV16-positive cancers. Study details: Functional T-cell assays on two HPV16-positive patients' cells defined candidate HPV-specific clones and common TCR motifs. Overall study results and limits: In HPV16-positive patients, HPV-responsive T-cell expansion tracked better recurrence-free survival. Candidate HPV-specific clones and E7-related TCR motifs grew in tumor during treatment.

This clone was counted a single time. Its antigen remains unknown. Germline assignment: CDR1 SGDLS and CDR2 YYNGEE. V lost 0 bases and J 2 bases, leaving 10 bases between the germline ends. The CDR3 runs 15 residues. Only in-frame clones appear in the TCRdb table, and some are missing; sequencing was by immunoSEQ multiplex PCR. The sample holds approximately 9,300 clones, 86% seen once. Repertoires were sampled repeatedly during chemoradiotherapy. The material was blood, obtained from a patient who underwent chemoradiotherapy. This chain links TRBV9 with TRBJ2-3; D possibly matches TRBD1 or TRBD2 (5 bases each). The clonotype comes from a human donor with HPV-associated anogenital cancer. CDR3 DNA: TGTGCCAGCAGCGTAGGGGGACGGAACACAGATACGCAGTATTTT. This translates into CASSVGGRNTDTQYF.